These 15 T cell receptor beta chains came from one sample sequenced in a study of T cell responses to AZD1222 COVID-19 vaccine. This table comes from immunoSEQ multiplex PCR, and its TCRdb copy is limited to in-frame clones, with some not included. The sample has around 120,000 clones; around 90% are singletons. Sequenced material: peripheral blood, taken 28 days after the second AZD1222 dose. The receptors were gathered from an adult who received the AZD1222 COVID-19 vaccine.

The V gene is TRBV24-1, the J gene TRBJ2-7; the D gene could be TRBD1 or TRBD2 (5 bases each). The CDR3 consists of 14 residues. V was cut by 2 bases and J by 2 bases, with 9 bases left in between. The germline gives CDR1 KGHDR, CDR2 SFDVKD. CDR3: CATSDWDRAYEQYF. The CDR3 nucleotides read TGTGCCACCAGTGATTGGGACCGTGCCTACGAGCAGTACTTC.

The rearrangement uses TRBV5-1 and TRBJ1-2; possible D gene TRBD1, 6 bases. Per the germline V gene, CDR1 is SGHRS and CDR2 is YFSETQ. Trimming shortened V by 1 base and J by 3 bases, and 10 bases separated the two germline ends. The CDR3 is 14 residues long. CDR3: CASSLSGGDYGYTF. CDR3 in DNA: TGCGCCAGCAGCTTGTCCGGGGGCGACTATGGCTACACCTTC.

V is TRBV6-5 and J is TRBJ2-7; 8 bases fit TRBD2. This CDR3 contains 14 residues. The J segment lost 3 bases and the V segment lost 5 bases, leaving 6 bases of the junction unmatched. The germline gives CDR1 MNHEY, CDR2 SVGAGI. DNA for the CDR3: TGTGCCAGCAGTCCAACGGGGGGGCACTACGAGCAGTACTTC. This codes for CASSPTGGHYEQYF.

This clone showed up just once. The chain joins TRBV11-3 to TRBJ2-7, with 11 nucleotides matching TRBD2. The CDR3 has 15 residues. Trimming at V came to 5 bases and at J to 4 bases, leaving 7 bases not matched to a gene. Germline V CDR1 and CDR2: SGHNT, YENEEA. The DNA of the CDR3 is TGTGCCAGCAGCAAGACTAGCGGGGACCTATACGAGCAGTACTTC. This sequence encodes CASSKTSGDLYEQYF.

V usage is TRBV6-2 or TRBV6-3 and J usage is TRBJ1-2, with 7 bases that match TRBD1. The CDR3 covers 14 residues. The germline V gene has CDR1 MNHEY and CDR2 SVGEGT. With 3 bases clipped from V and 3 bases from J, the junction kept 4 bases outside the gene matches. CDR3: CASSYGRGYYGYTF. DNA for the CDR3: TGTGCCAGCAGTTATGGCAGGGGGTACTATGGCTACACCTTC.

The CDR3 region is CASSRQGREDEQYF. CDR3 bases: TGTGCCAGCAGCCGACAGGGAAGGGAGGACGAGCAGTACTTC. The chain has TRBV7-3 and TRBJ2-7, with D tentatively TRBD1 (7 bases). Trimming pared 5 bases from V and 5 bases from J, leaving 16 bases between. This CDR3 is 14 amino acids long. Germline V gene data show CDR1 as SGHTA and CDR2 as FQGTGA.

The rearrangement uses TRBV5-1 and TRBJ2-7, with 7 bases matching TRBD2. The CDR3 runs 15 residues. CDR1 SGHRS and CDR2 YFSETQ come from the germline V gene. J was trimmed by 2 bases and V by 3 bases; bases with no gene match: 8. CDR3 sequence reads: CASSSSASGPYEQYF. The DNA for the CDR3 is TGCGCCAGCAGCTCAAGTGCTAGCGGACCCTACGAGCAGTACTTC.

This rearrangement joins TRBV7-8 to TRBJ1-1; maybe TRBD1 (5 bases). Per germline, CDR1 SGHVS and CDR2 FQNEAQ. The CDR3 loop spans 15 amino acids. V lost 4 bases to trimming and J lost 5 bases, with 17 bases between them. The chain's CDR3 is CASSSRSGVGTEAFF. DNA for the CDR3: TGTGCCAGCAGCTCAAGATCGGGGGTCGGGACTGAAGCTTTCTTT.

This clone was detected once. The chain is built from TRBV19 and TRBJ2-2; TRBD2 aligns across 7 bases. The J segment lost 2 bases and the V segment lost 4 bases, leaving 1 base of the junction unmatched. CDR1 LNHDA and CDR2 SQIVND come from the germline V gene (reference sequence). This CDR3 contains 14 residues. The CDR3 reads CASSRTSNTGELFF. The CDR3 DNA sequence: TGTGCCAGTAGTAGGACTAGTAACACCGGGGAGCTGTTTTTT.

This clone was seen a few times. The chain has TRBV7-9 and TRBJ1-1; D unclear. V lost 4 bases to trimming and J lost 6 bases, with 9 bases between them. CDR3 length: 12 residues. Germline CDR1 is SEHNR and CDR2 is FQNEAQ (reference sequence). CDR3 bases: TGTGCCAGCAGCTCCGGTGGAGCTGAAGCTTTCTTT. This sequence encodes CASSSGGAEAFF.

This clone was seen just once. V gene TRBV6-5 combines with J gene TRBJ2-1, with 9 bases aligning to TRBD2. The germline gives CDR1 MNHEY, CDR2 SVGAGI. CDR3 size: 16 residues. V dropped 2 bases and J dropped 3; count of bases not matched to a gene: 5. CDR3 in DNA: TGTGCCAGCAGTTACGGTGTGACTAGCGGCTACAATGAGCAGTTCTTC. Its protein product is CASSYGVTSGYNEQFF.

J is TRBJ2-7 and V is TRBV19, with 7 positions matching TRBD2. The V and J ends lost 5 bases and 2 bases, in that order; junction bases with no gene match: 12. Germline values: CDR1 LNHDA, CDR2 SQIVND (reference sequence). This CDR3 contains 16 residues. The CDR3 sequence: CASSLGLGGPPYEQYF. The CDR3 DNA follows: TGTGCCAGTAGTCTGGGGTTGGGAGGGCCGCCCTACGAGCAGTACTTC. The variable domain in full, completed from reference TRBV19 and TRBJ2-7, reads DGGITQSPKYLFRKEGQNVTLSCEQNLNHDAMYWYRQDPGQGLRLIYYSQIVNDFQKGDIAEGYSVSREKKESFPLTVTSAQKNPTAFYLCASSLGLGGPPYEQYFGPGTRLTVT.

This sequence joins TRBV5-6 and TRBJ2-7; D may be TRBD1 (5 bases). The length of the CDR3 is 16 residues. Germline CDR1 and CDR2: SGHDT and YYEEEE. V was trimmed by 3 bases and J by 1 base, leaving 17 bases between them. In DNA, the CDR3 is TGTGCCAGCAGCTCCCGTCCAGGGAAGGATTCCTACGAGCAGTACTTC. The encoded protein is CASSSRPGKDSYEQYF.

The chain combines TRBV19 with TRBJ1-6; 9 nucleotides agree with TRBD1. The V gene end was trimmed by 3 bases and the J gene end by 7 bases; junction bases not matched to a gene: 10. Germline values: CDR1 LNHDA, CDR2 SQIVND (reference sequence). The CDR3 loop spans 17 amino acids. The CDR3 protein is CASSISTGGYRNSPLHF. The CDR3 DNA reads as TGTGCCAGTAGTATCTCGACAGGGGGATATAGGAATTCACCCCTCCACTTT.

The chain has TRBV20-1 and TRBJ1-2; tentative D call: TRBD1 (6 bases). The CDR3 is 11 amino acids. The germline V gene has CDR1 DFQATT and CDR2 SNEGSKA (reference sequence). V was cut by 7 bases and J by 2 bases, with 8 bases left in between. The CDR3 loop reads CSVGQNYGYTF. CDR3 bases: TGCAGTGTCGGACAGAACTATGGCTACACCTTC.